This T cell receptor (beta chain) was sequenced during a study of blood T cell repertoires in COVID-19. The table came from immunoSEQ multiplex PCR; TCRdb's copy has only in-frame clones and leaves some out. The profile shows fewer than 300,000 clones, roughly 84% of them singletons. CDR3 length: 13 amino acids. V lost 7 bases and J lost 1, with 10 bases in between. The germline CDR1 and CDR2 sequences are SQVTM and ANQGSEA. The sequenced sample consisted of peripheral blood. The receptor's source is a woman under 30 with acute or convalescent COVID-19. This chain joins TRBV29-1 and TRBJ2-2, with D tentatively TRBD2 (5 bases). CDR3 amino acids: CSASAGNTGELFF. The CDR3 nucleotides read TGCAGCGCATCCGCGGGGAACACCGGGGAGCTGTTTTTT.